These 20 T cell receptor beta chains originate from one sample sequenced in a study of cytomegalovirus exposure and HLA in healthy donors. The PCR ran on 60 Vbeta and 13 Jbeta primers. Sequenced by immunoSEQ multiplex PCR; TCRdb stores in-frame clones only, minus some. The sample carries roughly 110,000 clones, about two thirds recorded once. Sequenced: PBMCs. Receptor source: a boy aged 5 to 17 in good health and CMV-seronegative.

This chain links TRBV6-1 with TRBJ2-1, with a weak D call TRBD1 (8 bases). CDR1 is MNHNS, CDR2 SASEGT, per germline. CDR3 size: 14 residues. V was cut by 4 bases and J by 7 bases, with 14 bases left in between. CDR3 nucleotide sequence: TGTGCCAGCAGTGGTACAGGGGGGGGGAATGAGCAGTTCTTC. Translation: CASSGTGGGNEQFF.

The chain uses TRBV27 and TRBJ2-1; perhaps TRBD2 as D (5 bases). The V and J ends lost 7 bases and 2 bases respectively, with 15 bases between them. Germline V lookup: CDR1 MNHEY, CDR2 SMNVEV (reference sequence). The CDR3 has 15 amino acids. In DNA form, the CDR3 reads TGTGCCAGCAACCGAGCGGCAAGAACCTACAATGAGCAGTTCTTC. Translated: CASNRAARTYNEQFF.

The rearrangement uses TRBV28 and TRBJ2-6; 11 nucleotides match TRBD1. CDR1 and CDR2 from the germline V gene are MDHEN and SYDVKM. J lost 2 bases, V lost 5 bases, and 11 bases had no gene match. This CDR3 is built from 19 residues. The CDR3 DNA sequence: TGTGCCAGCAGTCCACGCCGCGGACAGGGGGCTACTGGGGCCAACGTCCTGACTTTC. Encoded protein: CASSPRRGQGATGANVLTF.

The genes are TRBV29-1 and TRBJ1-5, with TRBD1 as a possible D gene (5 bases). Trimming took 3 bases from V and 3 from J, leaving 9 bases between them. Germline V gene lookup returns CDR1 SQVTM and CDR2 ANQGSEA. CDR3 length: 13 amino acids. The CDR3 loop reads CSVEGGSNQPQHF. CDR3 in DNA: TGCAGCGTTGAGGGGGGGTCCAATCAGCCCCAGCATTTT.

V and J are TRBV19 and TRBJ2-2, with D possibly TRBD2 on 6 matching bases. The V end was cut by 6 bases, the J end by 3 bases, with 14 bases between. CDR3 size: 15 residues. Germline CDR1 LNHDA, CDR2 SQIVND (reference sequence). CDR3 sequence: CASSPPGEDTGELFF. CDR3 DNA sequence: TGTGCCAGTAGCCCCCCCGGGGAGGACACCGGGGAGCTGTTTTTT.

V and J are TRBV5-1 and TRBJ1-2, with D unresolved. Germline-derived CDR1 and CDR2 are SGHRS and YFSETQ. The CDR3 is 14 amino acids. Trimming pared 0 bases from V and 2 bases from J, leaving 8 bases between. CDR3 DNA: TGCGCCAGCAGCTTGGCCGGGATCAACTATGGCTACACCTTC. As protein: CASSLAGINYGYTF.

The V gene is TRBV6-1, the J gene TRBJ1-4; 9 bases are shared with TRBD1. V shed 3 bases, J shed 7 bases, and the junction held 3 bases outside the gene matches. CDR1 is MNHNS, CDR2 SASEGT, per germline. The CDR3 runs to 14 residues. CDR3 protein: CASSEGQGFEKLFF. Here the CDR3 DNA reads TGTGCCAGCAGTGAGGGACAGGGTTTTGAAAAACTGTTTTTT.

This clone was found a few times. DNA of the CDR3: TGCGCCAGCAGCCCGGGGACAGGGGCCGGGGAGCTGTTTTTT. Translated, it gives CASSPGTGAGELFF. V gene TRBV5-1 combines with J gene TRBJ2-2; 10 bases fit TRBD1. This CDR3 has 14 residues. J gave up 6 bases and V 4 bases, and 3 bases lay outside the gene matches. Germline loops: CDR1 SGHRS, CDR2 YFSETQ.

The chain links TRBV10-3 to TRBJ2-2; D possibly corresponds to TRBD2 (6 bases). V dropped 7 bases and J dropped 3 bases, with 15 bases sitting between them. This CDR3 contains 15 residues. Looked up from germline, CDR1 is ENHRY and CDR2 is SYGVKD. The DNA for the CDR3 is TGTGCCATCAAAGAACCGGGAGACCACACCGGGGAGCTGTTTTTT. Translation gives CAIKEPGDHTGELFF.

On this clone itself: The sample carries other DNA sequences with the same CDR3. This chain connects TRBV5-1 to TRBJ2-3; D unclear. Germline CDR1 reads SGHRS; CDR2 reads YFSETQ. The CDR3 is 14 amino acids. V was pared by 0 bases and J by 0 bases, with 5 bases between. The DNA for the CDR3 is TGCGCCAGCAGCTTGGGGCAGAGCACAGATACGCAGTATTTT. Its translation is CASSLGQSTDTQYF.

The V gene is TRBV9, the J gene TRBJ1-2, with D unresolved. The germline V gene has CDR1 SGDLS and CDR2 YYNGEE. The CDR3 contains 14 residues. Trimming pared 6 bases from V and 4 bases from J, leaving 16 bases between. The CDR3 DNA sequence: TGTGCCAGCACCTCCCGGTCGGGGTCCTATGGCTACACCTTC. It is translated as CASTSRSGSYGYTF. The whole variable domain, filled in from reference TRBV9 and TRBJ1-2, reads DSGVTQTPKHLITATGQRVTLRCSPRSGDLSVYWYQQSLDQGLQFLIQYYNGEERAKGNILERFSAQQFPDLHSELNLSSLELGDSALYFCASTSRSGSYGYTFGSGTRLTVV.

The rearrangement uses TRBV4-1 and TRBJ1-4; possibly TRBD1 for D (5 bases). The CDR3 is 16 amino acids. CDR1 and CDR2 (germline): MGHRA, YSYEKL. The ends were cut back, 1 base at V and 8 bases at J, with 17 bases in the middle. The CDR3 loop reads CASSQGIQAGGEKLFF. In DNA, the CDR3 is TGCGCCAGCAGCCAAGGGATACAGGCGGGAGGAGAAAAACTGTTTTTT.

The gene calls are TRBV27 and TRBJ1-2; D gene uncertain. Germline V CDR1 and CDR2: MNHEY, SMNVEV (reference sequence). There are 14 residues in the CDR3. Trimming pared 6 bases from V and 1 base from J, leaving 12 bases between. CDR3: CASSIYGDNYGYTF. In DNA, the CDR3 is TGTGCCAGCAGCATATACGGGGATAACTATGGCTACACCTTC.

V and J are TRBV30 and TRBJ2-7; 10 positions match TRBD1. Germline V lookup: CDR1 GTSNPN, CDR2 SVGIG (reference sequence). This CDR3 comprises 13 residues. Losses at the gene ends were 4 bases for V and 4 bases for J; bases not matched to a gene: 4. The chain's CDR3 is CAWTRTGGYEQYF. In DNA form, the CDR3 reads TGTGCCTGGACGCGGACAGGGGGGTACGAGCAGTACTTC.

The chain uses TRBV19 and TRBJ2-7; D might be TRBD1 (6 bases). The CDR3 has 13 amino acids. The V gene's germline CDR1 is LNHDA and CDR2 SQIVND (reference sequence). V lost 4 bases to trimming and J lost 3 bases, with 10 bases between them. The CDR3 DNA reads TGTGCCAGTAGTACAGGGGTAAACTACGAGCAGTACTTC. Protein: CASSTGVNYEQYF.

The V gene is TRBV7-3, the J gene TRBJ1-2; 7 bases are a match to TRBD1. With 7 bases clipped from V and 8 bases from J, the junction kept 7 bases outside the gene matches. This CDR3 contains 12 residues. Germline CDR1 is SGHTA and CDR2 is FQGTGA. The CDR3: CASTDRVGGYTF. In DNA form, the CDR3 reads TGTGCCAGCACCGACAGGGTGGGGGGCTACACCTTC.

The chain has TRBV5-1 and TRBJ2-3; TRBD1 matches at 8 bases. Germline CDR1 SGHRS, CDR2 YFSETQ. CDR3 length: 15 residues. J was trimmed by 2 bases and V by 4 bases; bases with no gene match: 6. CDR3 in DNA: TGCGCCAGCAGCAGGGACAGGACCTACACAGATACGCAGTATTTT. This translates into CASSRDRTYTDTQYF. The whole variable domain, filled in from reference TRBV5-1 and TRBJ2-3, reads KAGVTQTPRYLIKTRGQQVTLSCSPISGHRSVSWYQQTPGQGLQFLFEYFSETQRNKGNFPGRFSGRQFSNSRSEMNVSTLELGDSALYLCASSRDRTYTDTQYFGPGTRLTVL.

The chain carries TRBV9 and TRBJ2-5; 7 nucleotides align to TRBD1. Germline CDR1 reads SGDLS; CDR2 reads YYNGEE. V lost 3 bases and J lost 2; bases outside the gene matches: 4. There are 14 residues in the CDR3. CDR3 DNA: TGTGCCAGCAGCGCCGGGGACAGACAAGAGACCCAGTACTTC. Its protein product is CASSAGDRQETQYF. The variable domain in full, with the rest retrieved from reference TRBV9 and TRBJ2-5, is DSGVTQTPKHLITATGQRVTLRCSPRSGDLSVYWYQQSLDQGLQFLIQYYNGEERAKGNILERFSAQQFPDLHSELNLSSLELGDSALYFCASSAGDRQETQYFGPGTRLLVL.

The genes are TRBV30 and TRBJ1-3, with D maybe TRBD1 (5 bases). Trimming removed 3 bases from V and 4 bases from J, with 10 bases in between. Germline lookup yields CDR1 GTSNPN and CDR2 SVGIG (reference sequence). There are 13 residues in the CDR3. DNA of the CDR3: TGTGCCTGGAGCCCGAACAGGGGAAACACCATATATTTT. This codes for CAWSPNRGNTIYF.

This clone has more than one count but fewer than ten. The CDR3 region has the DNA TGTGCCAGCAGTCCTCCCGGGACAGCGGAAAAACTGTTTTTT. It translates to CASSPPGTAEKLFF. The chain joins TRBV28 to TRBJ1-4, with 7 bases aligning to TRBD1. V shed 5 bases, J shed 8 bases, and the junction held 8 bases outside the gene matches. There are 14 residues in the CDR3. Germline V gene lookup returns CDR1 MDHEN and CDR2 SYDVKM.